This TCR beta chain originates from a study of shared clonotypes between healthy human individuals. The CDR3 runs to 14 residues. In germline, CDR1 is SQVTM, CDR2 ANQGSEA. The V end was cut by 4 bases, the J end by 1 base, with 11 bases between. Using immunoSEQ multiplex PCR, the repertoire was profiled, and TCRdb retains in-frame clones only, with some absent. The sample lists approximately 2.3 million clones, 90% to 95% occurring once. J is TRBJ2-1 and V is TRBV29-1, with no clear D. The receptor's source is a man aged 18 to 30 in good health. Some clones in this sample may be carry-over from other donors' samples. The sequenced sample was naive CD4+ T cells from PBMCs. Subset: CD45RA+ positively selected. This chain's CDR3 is CSVGRMISYNEQFF. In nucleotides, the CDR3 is TGCAGCGTTGGACGGATGATTTCCTACAATGAGCAGTTCTTC.